This entry features one T cell receptor beta chain sequence. The V gene's germline CDR1 is LNHDA and CDR2 SQIVND (reference sequence). V gave up 6 bases and J gave up 7 bases; unmatched junction bases: 7. This CDR3 has 13 amino acids. This table comes from immunoSEQ multiplex PCR, and its TCRdb copy is limited to in-frame clones, with some not included. The sample lists approximately 110,000 clones, roughly nine tenths occurring once. The source of the sample is a study of T cell changes during pregnancy in multiple sclerosis. This material consisted of peripheral blood, taken in the third trimester of pregnancy. The receptor's source is a female donor with multiple sclerosis, enrolled in a pregnancy study. The rearrangement links TRBV19 to TRBJ1-2; the match to TRBD1 covers 8 bases. CDR3: CASRLQGAGGYTF. DNA of the CDR3: TGTGCCAGTAGGCTCCAGGGGGCCGGTGGCTACACCTTC. Variable domain in full (rest from reference TRBV19 and TRBJ1-2): DGGITQSPKYLFRKEGQNVTLSCEQNLNHDAMYWYRQDPGQGLRLIYYSQIVNDFQKGDIAEGYSVSREKKESFPLTVTSAQKNPTAFYLCASRLQGAGGYTFGSGTRLTVV.